This TCR beta chain is drawn from a study of T cells in Graves' hyperthyroidism and ophthalmopathy. Study as a whole: Peripheral blood sampling occurred at initial diagnosis, before any treatment.

This clonotype showed up many times. Its antigen is unidentified. From RNA transcripts, TCR beta CDR3 regions were amplified. Researchers ran a first-round RT-PCR on the TCR CDR3 using the HTBI primer set. TCRdb re-derived calls from the multiplex PCR reads in MiXCR, one entry per CDR3 protein. The sample has approximately 300,000 distinct CDR3 sequences; around 19% are singletons. General study findings and limits: Appearing also in blood were most of the thyroid clonotypes expanded above 0.001.

Pregnant or lactating patients were excluded, as were those with uncontrolled infection or other autoimmune disease. Germline V gene data show CDR1 as MDHEN and CDR2 as SYDVKM. This CDR3 is 16 amino acids long. J was trimmed by 4 bases and V by 5 bases; bases with no gene match: 7. Sequenced: blood. V is TRBV28 and J is TRBJ2-1; 11 bases match TRBD2. The clonotype was recovered from a man between 45 and 60 years old with Graves' ophthalmopathy. CDR3 nucleotides: TGTGCCAGCAGTCCTCCCGGGACTAGCGGTTACAATGAGCAGTTCTTC. Encoded protein: CASSPPGTSGYNEQFF.